These 17 T cell receptor beta chains came from one sample sequenced in a study of control samples from healthy donors and cancer patients. The method was immunoSEQ multiplex PCR; TCRdb's version includes in-frame clones alone and lacks a portion of them. This sample has roughly 88,000 clones; 91% occur once, and the top ten carry approximately 15%. Sequenced sample: blood. The receptors originated from a man aged 50-60 years in good health.

This clone has a handful of counts. This rearrangement joins TRBV7-8 to TRBJ1-5; 7 bases match TRBD1. Germline assignment: CDR1 SGHVS and CDR2 FQNEAQ. V gave up 2 bases and J gave up 6 bases; unmatched junction bases: 13. CDR3 length: 17 amino acids. As DNA, the CDR3 is TGTGCCAGCAGCTTATTCGGTAACAGGGGAATGGTTCAGCCCCAGCATTTT. The encoded protein is CASSLFGNRGMVQPQHF.

The rearrangement links TRBV5-1 to TRBJ1-6; D not certain. V shed 7 bases and J shed 5 bases, with 10 bases lying between them. Germline V gives CDR1 SGHRS, CDR2 YFSETQ. The CDR3 totals 13 residues. CDR3 loop: CASGGQDNSPLHF. CDR3 coding DNA: TGCGCCAGCGGAGGGCAGGATAATTCACCCCTCCACTTT. The full variable domain, with the rest looked up from reference TRBV5-1 and TRBJ1-6, is KAGVTQTPRYLIKTRGQQVTLSCSPISGHRSVSWYQQTPGQGLQFLFEYFSETQRNKGNFPGRFSGRQFSNSRSEMNVSTLELGDSALYLCASGGQDNSPLHFGNGTRLTVT.

This clone was recorded a few times. The V gene is TRBV29-1, the J gene TRBJ1-2; D might be TRBD1 (5 bases). The V gene lost 6 bases and the J gene lost 4 bases, with 15 bases spanning the gap. Looked up from germline, CDR1 is SQVTM and CDR2 is ANQGSEA. This CDR3 contains 13 residues. DNA for the CDR3: TGCAGCGTCACCGGGACGGAGACCTATGGCTACACCTTC. Translation: CSVTGTETYGYTF.

V gene TRBV6-5 combines with J gene TRBJ1-2, with D possibly being TRBD1 (5 bases). The germline gives CDR1 MNHEY, CDR2 SVGAGI. The V gene lost 5 bases and the J gene lost 5 bases, with 9 bases spanning the gap. The CDR3 length is 12 residues. CDR3 region: CASSPGTYGYTF. Here the CDR3 DNA reads TGTGCCAGCAGTCCCGGGACTTATGGCTACACCTTC.

The rearrangement links TRBV10-3 to TRBJ2-5; TRBD2 matches at 12 bases. The germline CDR1 and CDR2 sequences are ENHRY and SYGVKD. The CDR3 covers 16 residues. Trimming took 4 bases from V and 2 from J; bases not matched to a gene: 5. CDR3 in amino acids: CAISVATSGGQETQYF. Here the CDR3 DNA reads TGTGCCATCAGTGTGGCGACTAGCGGGGGACAAGAGACCCAGTACTTC.

The genes are TRBV3-1 (or the pseudogene TRBV3-2) and TRBJ2-7; 13 bases fit TRBD2. J was trimmed by 4 bases and V by 4 bases; bases with no gene match: 1. Germline-derived CDR1 and CDR2 are LGHDT and YNNKEL (reference sequence). CDR3 size: 14 residues. CDR3 nucleotide sequence: TGTGCCAGCAGCCCGGGACTAGCGGGGTACGAGCAGTACTTC. This gives the protein CASSPGLAGYEQYF.

CDR3 residues: CASNDGAYNEQFF. DNA for the CDR3: TGTGCCAGCAATGACGGGGCTTACAATGAGCAGTTCTTC. The rearrangement uses TRBV9 and TRBJ2-1; the D gene could be TRBD1 or TRBD2 (5 bases each). The ends were cut back, 6 bases at V and 4 bases at J, with 11 bases in the middle. The CDR3 consists of 13 residues. CDR1 is SGDLS and CDR2 is YYNGEE in the germline V gene.

The chain employs TRBV3-1 (or the pseudogene TRBV3-2) and TRBJ1-4; unclear D gene. Germline V gene lookup returns CDR1 LGHDT and CDR2 YNNKEL (reference sequence). The CDR3 is 11 amino acids. Trimming removed 1 base at V and 11 bases at J, with 5 bases between. CDR3 DNA: TGTGCCAGCAGCCAAGCTGAGAAACTGTTTTTT. Translation gives CASSQAEKLFF.

This rearrangement joins TRBV10-2 to TRBJ1-1; no clear D gene. This CDR3 comprises 12 residues. V lost 9 bases, J lost 2 bases, and 10 bases lay in between. The germline V gene encodes CDR1 WSHSY and CDR2 SAAADI. The CDR3 nucleotides are TGCGCCAGTCAGCACCCAAACACTGAAGCTTTCTTT. Amino acids: CASQHPNTEAFF.

The CDR3 coding sequence is TGTGCCAGCAGTTTATCGCACAGTTACGAGCAGTACTTC. Amino acid sequence: CASSLSHSYEQYF. The chain joins TRBV27 to TRBJ2-7; D gene uncertain. V lost 0 bases, J lost 4 bases, and 7 bases lay in between. The CDR3 sequence is 13 residues long. CDR1 is MNHEY, CDR2 SMNVEV, per germline (reference sequence).

In nucleotides, the CDR3 is TGTGCCAGTAAGAACTATGGCTACACCTTC. Encoded protein: CASKNYGYTF. The J gene is TRBJ1-2, the V gene TRBV19; D is unresolved. The V and J ends lost 7 bases and 2 bases respectively, with 2 bases between them. This CDR3 contains 10 residues. In germline, CDR1 is LNHDA, CDR2 SQIVND (reference sequence).

This chain uses TRBV25-1 with TRBJ2-1; 9 positions match TRBD1. CDR1 and CDR2 from the germline V gene are MGHDK and SYGVNS. The CDR3 consists of 12 residues. Losses at the gene ends were 7 bases for V and 12 bases for J; bases not matched to a gene: 7. CDR3 DNA: TGTGCCAGCACCCAGGGACAGGGTGGGCAGTTCTTC. It yields the protein CASTQGQGGQFF.

The chain couples TRBV6-5 to TRBJ2-2; TRBD1 or TRBD2 may be the D gene (5 bases each). The V end was cut by 8 bases, the J end by 2 bases, with 12 bases between. The CDR3 is made up of 14 amino acids. Germline V gene lookup returns CDR1 MNHEY and CDR2 SVGAGI. The DNA of the CDR3 is TGTGCCAGCTCGGGACGGACCAACACCGGGGAGCTGTTTTTT. It codes for CASSGRTNTGELFF.

The sample holds one count of this clone. J is TRBJ2-7 and V is TRBV10-2, with no clear D. V was shortened by 3 bases and J by 3 bases, with 9 bases between the two germline ends. Germline V CDR1 and CDR2: WSHSY, SAAADI. The CDR3 extends over 13 amino acids. CDR3 DNA: TGCGCCAGCAGTGAAGAGGCGGACTACGAGCAGTACTTC. As protein: CASSEEADYEQYF.

The chain has TRBV19 and TRBJ2-6; 7 nucleotides agree with TRBD1. V lost 8 bases and J lost 2; bases outside the gene matches: 9. This CDR3 comprises 16 residues. CDR1 is LNHDA, CDR2 SQIVND, per germline (reference sequence). CDR3 sequence reads: CASGRDSWAGANVLTF. CDR3 sequence (DNA): TGTGCCAGTGGCCGGGACAGCTGGGCTGGGGCCAACGTCCTGACTTTC.

A single count supports this clone. The chain uses TRBV4-1 and TRBJ2-6; 9 bases are shared with TRBD1. The CDR3 consists of 21 residues. Germline V lookup: CDR1 MGHRA, CDR2 YSYEKL. V lost 0 bases to trimming and J lost 0 bases; unmatched junction nucleotides: 12. Here the CDR3 DNA reads TGCGCCAGCAGCCAAGATTACGGAACCGGGACAGGGAGCTCTGGGGCCAACGTCCTGACTTTC. It translates to CASSQDYGTGTGSSGANVLTF.

V and J are TRBV5-6 and TRBJ2-2; 11 bases fit TRBD1. Germline V gene lookup returns CDR1 SGHDT and CDR2 YYEEEE. This CDR3 contains 17 residues. Trimming cost V 1 base and J 3 bases; bases outside gene matches: 5. CDR3 residues: CASSLQGQGAYTGELFF. As DNA, the CDR3 is TGTGCCAGCAGCTTGCAAGGACAGGGGGCGTACACCGGGGAGCTGTTTTTT.